The subject of this entry is one T cell receptor (beta chain). Its cognate antigen has yet to be identified. Base qualities were left out, and no much larger clone turns up one base away. The data originate from a study of blood T cell repertoires in COVID-19 (dated by TCRdb to 2020 to 2021). In the study overall: The collaborator samples originated in the United States, Italy and Spain and spanned the acute and convalescent phases of COVID-19. Nearly every sample came with metadata listing a de-identified subject ID, COVID-19 status, age in years and sex. The samples were drawn from two sources: the first 160 participants of the ongoing ImmuneRACE study, and 1,000 to 1,500 subjects contributed by 6 global collaborators. The material from the prospective study consisted of cDNA or gDNA derived from T cells, B-cell-depleted T cells, or PBMCs. Subjects who had been exposed to COVID-19, were actively infected with it, or had recovered from it provided the deeply sampled blood TCRbeta repertoires that made up the dataset. Where HLA class I and class II types were available, the types were taken from metadata supplied by the sample provider, not from assay-based typing. The repertoires were released in a freely available public database intended as a resource for research on the immune response to SARS-CoV-2.

The full study reports these points: The quantity of clinical and demographic metadata differed by source and by participant and was supplied without curation.

One collaborating source in Seattle enrolled patients during active infection and followed them longitudinally through the course of disease. The collaborating institutions used their own protocols to collect whole blood in K2EDTA tubes. For TCRbeta analysis, collaborator samples were shipped as frozen whole blood, as isolated PBMCs, or as DNA extracted from either sample type. The CDR3 spans 18 residues, from the cysteine through the phenylalanine. CDR3 DNA is the only sequence kept; it has 54 bases, read in frame from the first base. V is clipped by 1 base and J by 7 bases, and the sequence between their germline boundaries is 21 bases long. The CDR1 and CDR2 encoded by the germline V gene are SGHTS and YDEGEE. The immunoSEQ Assay, a bias-controlled multiplex PCR, was used to amplify TCRbeta CDR3 regions from genomic DNA. On the authors' methods: The number of nucleated cells in each sample was estimated by amplification of reference gene primers within the assay. Sequence reads were collapsed and filtered to measure the absolute abundance of every unique TCRbeta CDR3 rearrangement. Productive Simpson clonality was computed per sample as the square root of Simpson's diversity index over productive rearrangements. Entries here come from immuneACCESS through TCRdb and include only in-frame sequences with V and J called. Some clones fail to appear in such tables; in the studies checked, an unresolved V gene covers under half of the shortfall, and the cause of the remainder is unknown. V, J and clone size derive from that table, while D and trimming were established from the DNA sequence. The table for this sample lists 150,000 to 200,000 clones; about 90% of them were counted only once. More than 4.5% of the sample comes from the top ten.

The sequence joins TRBV5-8 to TRBJ1-6; no D gene call is confident. This clonotype originated in a man between 25 and 39 years old with COVID-19, enrolled during active disease. Sequencing was performed on peripheral blood. The DNA sequence is as follows: TGTGCCAGCAGCTTGATCGCCCCCGAGGCGTGGCTGAATTCACCCCTCCACTTT. This yields the protein CASSLIAPEAWLNSPLHF.